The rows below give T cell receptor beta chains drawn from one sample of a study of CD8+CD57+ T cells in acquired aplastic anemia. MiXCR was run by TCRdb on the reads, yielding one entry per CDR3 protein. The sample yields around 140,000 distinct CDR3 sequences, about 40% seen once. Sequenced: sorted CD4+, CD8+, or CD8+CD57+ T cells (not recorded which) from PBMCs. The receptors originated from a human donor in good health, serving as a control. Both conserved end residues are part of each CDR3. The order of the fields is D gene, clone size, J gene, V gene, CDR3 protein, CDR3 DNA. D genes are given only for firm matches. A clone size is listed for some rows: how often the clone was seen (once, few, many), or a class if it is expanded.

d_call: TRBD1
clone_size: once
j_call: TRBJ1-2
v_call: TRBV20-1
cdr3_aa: CSATDRAGYTF
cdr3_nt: TGCAGTGCTACGGACAGGGCTGGCTACACCTTC

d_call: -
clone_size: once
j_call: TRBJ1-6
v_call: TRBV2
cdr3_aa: CASSSAAVNSSLHF
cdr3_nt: TGTGCCAGCAGCTCCGCAGCCGTAAATTCATCCCTCCACTTT

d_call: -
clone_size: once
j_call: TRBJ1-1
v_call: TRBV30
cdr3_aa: CAWRATANTEAFF
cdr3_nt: TGTGCCTGGAGAGCGACAGCCAACACTGAAGCTTTCTTT

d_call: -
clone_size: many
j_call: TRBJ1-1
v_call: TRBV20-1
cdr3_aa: CSASNRGRGAFF
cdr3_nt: TGCAGTGCTAGTAATCGGGGCAGGGGAGCTTTCTTT

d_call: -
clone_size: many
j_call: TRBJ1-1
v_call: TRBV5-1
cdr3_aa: CASSLEQQHPEAFF
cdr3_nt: TGCGCCAGCAGCTTGGAACAGCAGCACCCTGAAGCTTTCTTT

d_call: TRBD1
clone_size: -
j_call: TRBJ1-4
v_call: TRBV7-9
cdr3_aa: CASSLGGGSNEKLFF
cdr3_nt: TGTGCCAGCAGCTTAGGAGGGGGCTCTAATGAAAAACTGTTTTTT

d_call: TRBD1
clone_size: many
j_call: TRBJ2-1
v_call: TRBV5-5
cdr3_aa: CASSRRTGDSHEQFF
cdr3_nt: TGTGCCAGCAGCCGTAGGACAGGGGACTCCCATGAGCAGTTCTTC

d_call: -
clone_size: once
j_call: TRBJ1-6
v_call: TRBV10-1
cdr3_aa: CASSVGSSRSSPLHF
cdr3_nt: TGCGCCAGCAGTGTTGGATCCAGTCGAAGTTCGCCCCTCCACTTT

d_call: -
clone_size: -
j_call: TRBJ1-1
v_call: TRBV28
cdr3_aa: CASSSARVNTEAFF
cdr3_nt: TGTGCCAGCAGTTCCGCTCGAGTGAACACTGAAGCTTTCTTT

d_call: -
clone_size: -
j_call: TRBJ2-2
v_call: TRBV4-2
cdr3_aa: CASSQDEGRRTGELFF
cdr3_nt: TGTGCCAGCAGCCAAGACGAGGGCCGGAGGACCGGGGAGCTGTTTTTT

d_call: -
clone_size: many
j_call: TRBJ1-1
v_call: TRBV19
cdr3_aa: CASSRGRNTEAFF
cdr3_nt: TGTGCCAGTAGCCGGGGACGGAACACTGAAGCTTTCTTT

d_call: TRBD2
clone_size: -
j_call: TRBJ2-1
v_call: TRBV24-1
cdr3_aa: CATSARGLAGGREQFF
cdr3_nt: TGTGCCACCAGTGCAAGGGGACTGGCGGGGGGGCGAGAGCAGTTCTTC

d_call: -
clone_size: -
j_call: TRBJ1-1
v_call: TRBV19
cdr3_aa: CASSLTWGGHTEAFF
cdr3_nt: TGTGCCAGTAGCCTGACCTGGGGGGGTCACACTGAAGCTTTCTTT

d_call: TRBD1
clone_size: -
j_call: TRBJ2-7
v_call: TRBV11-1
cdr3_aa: CASSPRAGQGALGEQYF
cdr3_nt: TGTGCCAGCAGCCCAAGGGCGGGACAGGGGGCCTTGGGTGAGCAGTACTTC

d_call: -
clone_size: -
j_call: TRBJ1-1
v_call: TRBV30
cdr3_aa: CAWSGGGPEAFF
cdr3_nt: TGTGCCTGGTCGGGGGGGGGCCCTGAAGCTTTCTTT

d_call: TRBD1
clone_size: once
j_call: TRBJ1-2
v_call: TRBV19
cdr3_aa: CASKGGGYGYTF
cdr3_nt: TGTGCCAGTAAAGGGGGCGGTTATGGCTACACCTTC

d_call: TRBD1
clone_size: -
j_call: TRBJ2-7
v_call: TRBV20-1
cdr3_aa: CSARQGAAYEQYF
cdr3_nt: TGCAGTGCTAGACAGGGGGCTGCCTACGAGCAGTACTTC

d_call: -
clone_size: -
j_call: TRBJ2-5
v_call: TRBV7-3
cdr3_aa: CASSATSSETQYF
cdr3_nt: TGTGCCAGCAGCGCGACTAGTTCAGAGACCCAGTACTTC

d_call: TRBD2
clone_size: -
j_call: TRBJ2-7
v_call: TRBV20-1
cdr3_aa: CGARVGSGGAGEQYF
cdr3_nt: TGCGGTGCTAGAGTGGGTAGCGGGGGGGCCGGTGAGCAGTACTTC

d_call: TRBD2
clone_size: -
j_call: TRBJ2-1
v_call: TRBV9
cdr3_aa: CASSSRLAAASYNEQFF
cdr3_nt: TGTGCCAGCAGCTCCAGACTAGCGGCGGCTTCCTACAATGAGCAGTTCTTC

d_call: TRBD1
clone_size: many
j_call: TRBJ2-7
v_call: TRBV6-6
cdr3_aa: CASSYTPNRQGQYEQYF
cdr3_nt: TGTGCCAGCAGTTATACCCCTAACCGACAGGGGCAGTACGAGCAGTACTTC

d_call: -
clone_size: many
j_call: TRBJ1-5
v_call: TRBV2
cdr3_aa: CASSDVSNQPQHF
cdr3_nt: TGTGCCAGCAGTGATGTTAGCAATCAGCCCCAGCATTTT

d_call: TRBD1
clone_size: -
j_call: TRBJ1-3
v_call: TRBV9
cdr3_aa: CASSVTGVRGNTIYF
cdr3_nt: TGTGCCAGCAGCGTCACAGGGGTGCGTGGAAACACCATATATTTT

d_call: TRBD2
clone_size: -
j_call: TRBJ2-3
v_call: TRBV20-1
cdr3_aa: CSATGLAGRTDTQYF
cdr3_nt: TGCAGTGCTACGGGGCTAGCGGGGCGCACAGATACGCAGTATTTT

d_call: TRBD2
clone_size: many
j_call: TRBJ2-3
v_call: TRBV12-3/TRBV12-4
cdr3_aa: CASSQGLAGGDTQYF
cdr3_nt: TGTGCCAGCAGTCAGGGACTAGCGGGGGGGGATACGCAGTATTTT

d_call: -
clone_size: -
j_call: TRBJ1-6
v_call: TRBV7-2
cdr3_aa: CASSLGAGSSPLHF
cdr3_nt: TGTGCCAGCAGCTTAGGTGCGGGTTCCTCACCCCTCCACTTT

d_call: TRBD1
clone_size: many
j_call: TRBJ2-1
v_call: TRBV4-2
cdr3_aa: CASSQGQGNEQFF
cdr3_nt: TGTGCCAGCAGCCAAGGACAGGGCAATGAGCAGTTCTTC

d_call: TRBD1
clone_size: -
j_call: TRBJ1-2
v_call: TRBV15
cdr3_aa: CATSRGQGLYGYTF
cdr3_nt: TGTGCCACCAGCAGAGGACAGGGCCTCTATGGCTACACCTTC

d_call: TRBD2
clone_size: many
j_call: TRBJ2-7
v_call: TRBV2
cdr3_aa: CASSERLAGGPENYEQYF
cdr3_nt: TGTGCCAGCAGTGAGCGGCTAGCGGGGGGACCTGAGAACTACGAGCAGTACTTC

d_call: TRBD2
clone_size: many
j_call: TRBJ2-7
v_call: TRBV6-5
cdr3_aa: CASSFRTSGALYEQYF
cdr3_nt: TGTGCCAGCAGTTTCAGGACTAGCGGGGCACTCTACGAGCAGTACTTC

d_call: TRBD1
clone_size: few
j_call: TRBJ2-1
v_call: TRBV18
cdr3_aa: CASSPPGTGVGNEQFF
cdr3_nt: TGTGCCAGCTCACCACCCGGGACAGGGGTTGGGAATGAGCAGTTCTTC

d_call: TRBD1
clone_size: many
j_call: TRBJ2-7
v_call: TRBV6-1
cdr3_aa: CASSPGQASSYEQYF
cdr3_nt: TGTGCCAGCAGTCCCGGACAGGCCAGCTCCTACGAGCAGTACTTC

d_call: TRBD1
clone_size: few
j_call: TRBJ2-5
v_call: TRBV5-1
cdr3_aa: CASTHDRVETQYF
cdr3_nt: TGCGCCAGCACCCATGACAGGGTAGAGACCCAGTACTTC

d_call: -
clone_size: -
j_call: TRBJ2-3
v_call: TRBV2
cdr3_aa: CASSEVRGTSTDTQYF
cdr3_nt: TGTGCCAGCAGTGAAGTTCGGGGCACTAGCACAGATACGCAGTATTTT

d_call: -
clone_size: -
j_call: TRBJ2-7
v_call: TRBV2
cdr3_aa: CASLLGGPLWEQYF
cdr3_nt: TGTGCCAGCTTGTTAGGGGGTCCTTTGTGGGAGCAGTACTTC

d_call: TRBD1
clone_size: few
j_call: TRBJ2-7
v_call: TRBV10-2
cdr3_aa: CASSEGQGISYEQYF
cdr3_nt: TGTGCCAGCAGCGAGGGACAGGGAATATCCTACGAGCAGTACTTC

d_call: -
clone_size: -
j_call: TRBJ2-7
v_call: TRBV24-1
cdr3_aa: CATSDSHSTGEQYF
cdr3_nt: TGTGCCACCAGTGATTCCCATTCCACCGGCGAGCAGTACTTC

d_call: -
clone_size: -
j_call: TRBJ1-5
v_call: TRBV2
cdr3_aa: CASSEALGAGGRPQHF
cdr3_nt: TGTGCCAGCAGTGAAGCGCTTGGGGCAGGAGGTCGTCCCCAGCATTTT

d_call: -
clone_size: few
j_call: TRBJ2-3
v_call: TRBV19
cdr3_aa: CAFTRALSSTDTQYF
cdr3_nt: TGTGCCTTCACCAGGGCCCTGTCCAGCACAGATACGCAGTATTTT

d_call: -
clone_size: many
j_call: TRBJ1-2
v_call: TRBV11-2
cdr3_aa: CASSLATGFDGYTF
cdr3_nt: TGTGCCAGCAGCTTGGCTACAGGGTTTGACGGCTACACCTTC

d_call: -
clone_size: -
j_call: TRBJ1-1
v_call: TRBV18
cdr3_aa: CASSRNREHTEAFF
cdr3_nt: TGTGCCAGCTCACGAAATAGAGAACACACTGAAGCTTTCTTT

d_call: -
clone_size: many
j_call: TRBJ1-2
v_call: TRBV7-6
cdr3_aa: CASSLVVGVPLGSGYTF
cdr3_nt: TGTGCCAGCAGCTTAGTTGTTGGGGTTCCCTTAGGAAGTGGCTACACCTTC

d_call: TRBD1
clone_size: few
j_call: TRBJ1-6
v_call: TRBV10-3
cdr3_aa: CAISERGQPVDNSPLHF
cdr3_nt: TGTGCCATCAGTGAGAGGGGACAGCCCGTCGATAATTCACCCCTCCACTTT

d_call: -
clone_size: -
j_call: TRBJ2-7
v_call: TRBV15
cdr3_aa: CATSRAGPTYEQYF
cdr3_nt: TGTGCCACCAGCAGAGCCGGGCCGACCTACGAGCAGTACTTC

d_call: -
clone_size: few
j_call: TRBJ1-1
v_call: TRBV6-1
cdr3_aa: CASSHGLNTEAFF
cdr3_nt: TGCGCCAGCTCACACGGACTAAACACTGAAGCTTTCTTT

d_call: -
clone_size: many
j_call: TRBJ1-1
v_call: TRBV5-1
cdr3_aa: CASSPLLGGGGTEAFF
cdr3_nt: TGCGCCAGCAGCCCCTTACTTGGGGGCGGGGGCACTGAAGCTTTCTTT

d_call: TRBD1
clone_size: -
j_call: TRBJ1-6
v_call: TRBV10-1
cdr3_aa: CASSEHRDSLYNSPLHF
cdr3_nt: TGCGCCAGCAGTGAGCACCGGGACAGCCTTTATAATTCACCCCTCCACTTT

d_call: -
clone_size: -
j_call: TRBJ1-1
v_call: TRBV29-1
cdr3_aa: CSVVRQGNTEAFF
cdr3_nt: TGCAGCGTTGTGCGGCAGGGGAACACTGAAGCTTTCTTT

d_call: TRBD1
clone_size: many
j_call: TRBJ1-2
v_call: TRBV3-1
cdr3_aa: CASSHRQGLTNYGYTF
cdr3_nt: TGTGCCAGCAGCCACAGACAGGGGCTAACTAACTATGGCTACACCTTC

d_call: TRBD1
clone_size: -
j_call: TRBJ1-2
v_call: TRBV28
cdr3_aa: CASSEQGYYGYTF
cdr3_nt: TGTGCCAGCAGTGAACAGGGGTACTATGGCTACACCTTC

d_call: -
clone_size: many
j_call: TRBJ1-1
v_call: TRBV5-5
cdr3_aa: CASSRNLGNTEAFF
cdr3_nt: TGTGCCAGCAGCCGCAATCTGGGTAACACTGAAGCTTTCTTT

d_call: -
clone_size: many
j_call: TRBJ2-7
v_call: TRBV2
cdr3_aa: CASSEAVQGTRTYEQYF
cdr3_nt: TGTGCCAGCAGTGAAGCGGTTCAGGGGACAAGGACGTACGAGCAGTACTTC

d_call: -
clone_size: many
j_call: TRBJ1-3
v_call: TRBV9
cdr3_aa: CASSVGDRLMNTIYF
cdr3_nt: TGTGCCAGCAGCGTAGGGGACCGCCTTATGAACACCATATATTTT

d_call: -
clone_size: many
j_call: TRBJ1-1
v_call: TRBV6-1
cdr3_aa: CASSEIQRNTEAFF
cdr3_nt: TGTGCCAGCAGTGAAATTCAGCGGAACACTGAAGCTTTCTTT

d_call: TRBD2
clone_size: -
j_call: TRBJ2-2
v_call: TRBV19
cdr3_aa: CASSSSGTGELFF
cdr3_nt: TGTGCCAGCAGTTCTAGCGGGACCGGGGAGCTGTTTTTT

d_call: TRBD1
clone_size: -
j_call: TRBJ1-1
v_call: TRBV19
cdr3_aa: CASNEGQGTEAFF
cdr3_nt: TGTGCCAGCAACGAGGGACAGGGCACTGAAGCTTTCTTT

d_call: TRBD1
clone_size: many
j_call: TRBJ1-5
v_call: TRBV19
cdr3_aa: CASSPRQGTSNQPQHF
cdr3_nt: TGTGCCAGTAGTCCCCGACAGGGTACTAGCAATCAGCCCCAGCATTTT

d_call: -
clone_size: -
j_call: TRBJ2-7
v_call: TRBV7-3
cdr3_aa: CASSYGPSYEQYF
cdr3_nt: TGTGCCAGCAGCTACGGGCCCTCCTACGAGCAGTACTTC

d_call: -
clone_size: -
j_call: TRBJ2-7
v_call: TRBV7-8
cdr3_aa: CASSRREPPSQVRYEQYF
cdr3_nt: TGTGCCAGCAGCCGCCGGGAGCCTCCGTCCCAAGTCCGCTACGAGCAGTACTTC

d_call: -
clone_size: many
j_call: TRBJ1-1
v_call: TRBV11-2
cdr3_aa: CASSGIRISDTEAFF
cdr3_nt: TGTGCCAGCAGCGGGATCCGGATATCTGACACTGAAGCTTTCTTT